These 3 T cell receptor beta chains came from one sample sequenced in a study of blood T cell repertoires in COVID-19. Using immunoSEQ multiplex PCR, the repertoire was profiled, and TCRdb retains in-frame clones only, with some absent. The sample lists about 220,000 clones, 84% occurring once. The specimen sequenced was peripheral blood. Receptors were obtained from a man between 45 and 60 years old with active or convalescent COVID-19.

This clone occurred a few times. Within the sample, other DNA sequences also encode this same CDR3. The gene calls are TRBV18 and TRBJ1-1; a possible D gene is TRBD1 (6 bases). CDR3 length: 14 amino acids. Deletions cut 2 bases from V and 0 bases from J, with 7 bases between. Germline lookup yields CDR1 KGHSH and CDR2 LQKENI. CDR3 nucleotide sequence: TGTGCCAGCTCACCAACAGGGTTGAACACTGAAGCTTTCTTT. Translated, it gives CASSPTGLNTEAFF.

The chain links TRBV6-2 or TRBV6-3 to TRBJ2-3; perhaps TRBD1 as D (6 bases). V lost 3 bases to trimming and J lost 1 base, with 14 bases between them. The CDR3 has 16 amino acids. Germline V CDR1 and CDR2: MNHEY, SVGEGT. The chain's CDR3 is CASSYGQSTGTDTQYF. The CDR3 DNA follows: TGTGCCAGCAGTTATGGACAGTCTACGGGCACAGATACGCAGTATTTT.

The J gene is TRBJ2-1, the V gene TRBV2; 7 nucleotides match TRBD1. J was trimmed by 4 bases and V by 7 bases; bases with no gene match: 4. The CDR3 spans 13 residues. Per germline, CDR1 SNHLY and CDR2 FYNNEI. The DNA of the CDR3 is TGTGCCAGCAAGGGGACAGAGTACAATGAGCAGTTCTTC. Translation: CASKGTEYNEQFF.